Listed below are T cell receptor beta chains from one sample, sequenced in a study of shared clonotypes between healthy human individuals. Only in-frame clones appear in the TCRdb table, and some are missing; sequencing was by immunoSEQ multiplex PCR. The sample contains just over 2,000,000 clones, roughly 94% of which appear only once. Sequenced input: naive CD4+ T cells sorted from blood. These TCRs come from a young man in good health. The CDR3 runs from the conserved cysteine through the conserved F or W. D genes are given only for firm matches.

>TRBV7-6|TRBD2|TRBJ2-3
CASSLARRGTDTQYF
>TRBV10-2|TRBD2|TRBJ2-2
CASSGFGAGDTGELFF
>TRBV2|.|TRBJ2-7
CASSSHDEQYF
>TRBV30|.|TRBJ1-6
CAFTTEYNSPLHF
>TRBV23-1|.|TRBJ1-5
CASSKRQACRVSNQPQHF
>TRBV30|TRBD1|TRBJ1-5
CAWSAGGAFQPQHF
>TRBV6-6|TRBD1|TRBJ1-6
CASSTRGQAEGALHF
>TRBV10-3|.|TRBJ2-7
CAINPGLVSYEQYF
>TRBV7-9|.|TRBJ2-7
CASSPTTYEQYF
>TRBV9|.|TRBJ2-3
CASSVGRGGTADTQYF
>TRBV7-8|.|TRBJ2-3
CASSLPGADTQYF
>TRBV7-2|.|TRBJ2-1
CASSLSLEQFF
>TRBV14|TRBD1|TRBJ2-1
CASRDSGTGGLNEQFF
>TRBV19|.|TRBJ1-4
CASKESPRGAATNEKLFF
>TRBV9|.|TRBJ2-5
CASSVVGETQYF
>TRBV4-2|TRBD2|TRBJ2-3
CASSQGTSGVQGDTQYF
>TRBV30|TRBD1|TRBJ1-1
CAWSRRPGQGGSNTEAFF
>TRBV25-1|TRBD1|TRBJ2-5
CASSEDRQQETQYF
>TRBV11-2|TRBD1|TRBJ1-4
CASSLEGTGDEKLFF
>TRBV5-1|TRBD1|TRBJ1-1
CASSAGTGVNTEAFF